The 22 T cell receptor beta chains reported below all come from one sample, sequenced in a study of cytomegalovirus exposure and HLA in healthy donors. Produced via immunoSEQ multiplex PCR; TCRdb's table is partial and in-frame only. The profile shows roughly 130,000 clones, just under 85% of them singletons. The sample consisted of PBMCs. These TCRs come from a woman aged 25 to 39 in good health and CMV-seronegative.

V is TRBV10-3 and J is TRBJ2-6; 13 nucleotides align to TRBD2. The CDR3 is made up of 17 amino acids. Germline V gene data show CDR1 as ENHRY and CDR2 as SYGVKD. Unmatched junction bases numbered 0, after V lost 4 bases and J lost 0 bases. The CDR3 spells CAISGTSGSSGANVLTF. The CDR3 region has the DNA TGTGCCATCAGTGGGACTAGCGGGAGCTCTGGGGCCAACGTCCTGACTTTC.

The chain employs TRBV10-2 and TRBJ2-3; 8 bases line up with TRBD2. Germline loops: CDR1 WSHSY, CDR2 SAAADI. Germline trimming cut 6 bases from V and 2 bases from J; bases unmatched to any gene: 7. The CDR3 totals 15 residues. The chain's CDR3 is CASRTGTRYTDTQYF. The CDR3 region has the DNA TGCGCCAGCAGAACCGGGACTAGATACACAGATACGCAGTATTTT.

The chain has TRBV11-2 and TRBJ2-5; D uncertain. This CDR3 has 11 residues. The V end lost 4 bases, the J end lost 4 bases, and 4 bases lay between the germline ends. Germline assignment: CDR1 SGHAT and CDR2 FQNNGV. The CDR3 spells CASSYGETQYF. The CDR3 nucleotides are TGTGCCAGCAGCTACGGAGAGACCCAGTACTTC.

The rearrangement joins TRBV28 to TRBJ1-2; 8 nucleotides line up with TRBD1. Trimming at V came to 7 bases and at J to 4 bases, leaving 8 bases not matched to a gene. Germline-derived CDR1 and CDR2 are MDHEN and SYDVKM. This CDR3 spans 14 amino acids. The CDR3 region is CASTTGGGAYGYTF. The CDR3 coding sequence is TGTGCCAGCACAACAGGGGGGGGTGCCTATGGCTACACCTTC.

The J gene is TRBJ2-5, the V gene TRBV5-6; TRBD1 might be the D (6 bases). CDR1 is SGHDT, CDR2 YYEEEE, per germline. CDR3 length: 15 amino acids. V was trimmed by 1 base and J by 6 bases, leaving 16 bases between them. The CDR3 coding sequence is TGTGCCAGCAGCTTGTACAGGGACGCGGCACAGACCCAGTACTTC. It encodes CASSLYRDAAQTQYF.

V is TRBV5-8 and J is TRBJ1-2; 9 nucleotides match TRBD1. The germline V gene encodes CDR1 SGHTS and CDR2 YDEGEE. After removal of 9 bases from V and 6 bases from J, the junction contained 21 bases not matched to a gene. This CDR3 spans 17 amino acids. CDR3 DNA sequence: TGTGCCACCGCTCGGATGGGCGGGACAGGGTCGGTCAATGGCTACACCTTC. Protein sequence: CATARMGGTGSVNGYTF.

The chain employs TRBV18 and TRBJ1-2; TRBD1 agrees at 7 bases. The CDR3 spans 14 residues. After removal of 2 bases from V and 5 bases from J, the junction contained 5 bases not matched to a gene. Germline values: CDR1 KGHSH, CDR2 LQKENI. The CDR3 loop reads CASSPGSRGYGYTF. The CDR3, as DNA: TGTGCCAGCTCACCAGGATCCAGGGGGTATGGCTACACCTTC. The full variable domain, completed using reference TRBV18 and TRBJ1-2, is NAGVMQNPRHLVRRRGQEARLRCSPMKGHSHVYWYRQLPEEGLKFMVYLQKENIIDESGMPKERFSAEFPKEGPSILRIQQVVRGDSAAYFCASSPGSRGYGYTFGSGTRLTVV.

The rearrangement uses TRBV9 and TRBJ1-2; the D gene is possibly TRBD1 (5 bases). CDR1 SGDLS and CDR2 YYNGEE come from the germline V gene. The CDR3 runs 14 residues. The V end lost 0 bases, the J end lost 7 bases, and 13 bases lay between the germline ends. The CDR3 bases are TGTGCCAGCAGCGTAGGTGGGGGGGTTGGTGGCTACACCTTC. Translating it yields CASSVGGGVGGYTF.

The count of this clone is one. This sequence joins TRBV2 and TRBJ1-4; TRBD1 is a possible D gene (5 bases). The germline CDR1 and CDR2 sequences are SNHLY and FYNNEI. The CDR3 covers 14 residues. Trimming removed 7 bases from V and 1 base from J, with 10 bases in between. The CDR3 region has the DNA TGTGCCAGCAACATTCAGGGAACTAATGAAAAACTGTTTTTT. Translation: CASNIQGTNEKLFF.

This chain links TRBV5-6 with TRBJ2-6, with TRBD1 identical over 9 bases. Germline lookup yields CDR1 SGHDT and CDR2 YYEEEE. With 2 bases clipped from V and 2 bases from J, the junction kept 8 bases outside the gene matches. The CDR3 covers 18 residues. CDR3 DNA sequence: TGTGCCAGCAGCTTTTCCGGGACAGGGATAGCTGGGGCCAACGTCCTGACTTTC. Amino acids: CASSFSGTGIAGANVLTF. Using reference TRBV5-6 and TRBJ2-6 for the parts outside the CDR3, the full variable domain is DAGVTQSPTHLIKTRGQQVTLRCSPKSGHDTVSWYQQALGQGPQFIFQYYEEEERQRGNFPDRFSGHQFPNYSSELNVNALLLGDSALYLCASSFSGTGIAGANVLTFGAGSRLTVL.

The rearrangement joins TRBV7-9 to TRBJ2-2; weak D call: TRBD2 (5 bases). Germline CDR1 and CDR2: SEHNR and FQNEAQ (reference sequence). Trimming removed 7 bases at V and 5 bases at J, with 20 bases between. CDR3 size: 16 residues. The CDR3 spells CASIRPGIQGTGELFF. The CDR3 DNA sequence: TGTGCCAGCATCCGGCCGGGAATTCAAGGAACCGGGGAGCTGTTTTTT.

This clone was observed a handful of times. This chain connects TRBV7-2 to TRBJ2-3; D possibly corresponds to TRBD2 (6 bases). The V and J ends lost 5 bases and 2 bases respectively, with 11 bases between them. This CDR3 is built from 14 residues. CDR1 SGHTA and CDR2 FQGNSA come from the germline V gene. CDR3 loop: CASSRDLLTDTQYF. DNA for the CDR3: TGTGCCAGCAGCAGGGACTTGCTCACAGATACGCAGTATTTT.

The genes are TRBV4-2 and TRBJ2-1, with D perhaps matching TRBD1 (5 bases). The CDR3 extends over 14 amino acids. Trimming pared 5 bases from V and 5 bases from J, leaving 13 bases between. From germline, CDR1 is LGHNA and CDR2 YNFKEQ. CDR3 in DNA: TGTGCCAGCAGCGCTCAGGGAATGGACAATGAGCAGTTCTTC. Translation gives CASSAQGMDNEQFF.

This clone was detected a few times. V is TRBV4-3 and J is TRBJ2-5; 7 bases are shared with TRBD1. The CDR3 contains 17 residues. Germline CDR1 is LGHNA and CDR2 is YSLEER. Losses at the gene ends were 0 bases for V and 4 bases for J; bases not matched to a gene: 11. CDR3 in amino acids: CASSQEAPGTVIETQYF. The CDR3 bases are TGCGCCAGCAGCCAAGAAGCACCCGGGACAGTAATAGAGACCCAGTACTTC.

This clone was counted between two and nine times. The chain has TRBV5-6 and TRBJ2-7; D is possibly TRBD2 (6 bases). Trimming left V 4 bases short and J 2 bases short, with 13 bases between. The CDR3 contains 14 residues. Germline values: CDR1 SGHDT, CDR2 YYEEEE. The CDR3 reads CASSLNGGTYEQYF. Here the CDR3 DNA reads TGTGCCAGCAGCCTAAACGGGGGAACCTACGAGCAGTACTTC.

The J gene is TRBJ2-3, the V gene TRBV28; 7 bases map to TRBD1. The CDR3 is 20 amino acids. Germline lookup yields CDR1 MDHEN and CDR2 SYDVKM. The V and J ends lost 3 bases and 1 base, in that order; junction bases with no gene match: 19. The CDR3 DNA reads as TGTGCCAGCAGTTTCTCACGACGAAGGAACAGGGGTACTCGCACAGATACGCAGTATTTT. It encodes CASSFSRRRNRGTRTDTQYF. The whole variable domain, filled in from reference TRBV28 and TRBJ2-3, reads DVKVTQSSRYLVKRTGEKVFLECVQDMDHENMFWYRQDPGLGLRLIYFSYDVKMKEKGDIPEGYSVSREKKERFSLILESASTNQTSMYLCASSFSRRRNRGTRTDTQYFGPGTRLTVL.

CDR3 nucleotide sequence: TGTGCCAGCAGCCCCGGACTAGCGGGGGGGCAAGGGGAGCTGTTTTTT. Translating it yields CASSPGLAGGQGELFF. The chain uses TRBV11-1 and TRBJ2-2, with 15 bases that match TRBD2. J lost 8 bases, V lost 5 bases, and 6 bases had no gene match. CDR3 size: 16 residues. In germline, CDR1 is SGHAT, CDR2 FQDESV (reference sequence).

The chain combines TRBV30 with TRBJ1-1; 7 bases match TRBD1. Germline loops: CDR1 GTSNPN, CDR2 SVGIG (reference sequence). The J segment lost 1 base and the V segment lost 4 bases, leaving 6 bases of the junction unmatched. There are 14 residues in the CDR3. The CDR3 DNA is TGTGCCTGGACATCCGGGACAGCGAACACTGAAGCTTTCTTT. The encoded protein is CAWTSGTANTEAFF. Based on the CDR3 plus reference TRBV30 and TRBJ1-1, the full variable domain is SQTIHQWPATLVQPVGSPLSLECTVEGTSNPNLYWYRQAAGRGLQLLFYSVGIGQISSEVPQNLSASRPQDRQFILSSKKLLLSDSGFYLCAWTSGTANTEAFFGQGTRLTVV.

The rearrangement uses TRBV6-5 and TRBJ1-5, with TRBD1 matching over 11 bases. V lost 2 bases, J lost 4 bases, and 1 base stayed unmatched. The CDR3 is made up of 15 amino acids. Germline V gene lookup returns CDR1 MNHEY and CDR2 SVGAGI. The CDR3 is CASSYGQGANQPQHF. The CDR3 DNA follows: TGTGCCAGCAGTTACGGACAGGGGGCAAATCAGCCCCAGCATTTT.

The V call is TRBV7-8, the J call TRBJ1-1; perhaps TRBD1 as D (6 bases). Germline lookup yields CDR1 SGHVS and CDR2 FQNEAQ. There are 14 residues in the CDR3. The germline V and J ends were trimmed by 1 base and 5 bases, with 11 bases remaining between them. CDR3 loop: CASSLEGGLTEAFF. The CDR3 region has the DNA TGTGCCAGCAGCTTAGAAGGGGGATTGACTGAAGCTTTCTTT.

This chain links TRBV6-5 with TRBJ1-6; a weak D match, TRBD1 (5 bases). Trimming stripped 2 bases from V and 8 bases from J, with 7 bases between. Germline CDR1 MNHEY, CDR2 SVGAGI. The CDR3 covers 13 residues. CDR3 protein: CASSYIRDSPLHF. DNA for the CDR3: TGTGCCAGCAGTTACATCAGGGATTCACCCCTCCACTTT.

The CDR3 reads CASSGTFSHYNEQFF. As DNA, the CDR3 is TGTGCCAGCAGCGGGACTTTCTCGCATTACAATGAGCAGTTCTTC. The rearrangement joins TRBV7-3 to TRBJ2-1, with D possibly being TRBD2 (6 bases). Germline lookup yields CDR1 SGHTA and CDR2 FQGTGA. The length of the CDR3 is 15 residues. V dropped 5 bases and J dropped 4 bases, with 15 bases sitting between them.